These 31 T cell receptor beta chains originate from one sample sequenced in a study of CD8 T cells in Susac syndrome. It was with random hexamers that roughly 0.5 to 1 ug RNA was reverse transcribed. TCRdb recomputed calls from the immunoSEQ multiplex PCR reads with MiXCR, one row per CDR3 protein. The repertoire consists of 150,000 to 190,000 distinct CDR3 sequences, with about 95% occurring once and the leading ten covering 0.14% to 0.15%. Sequencing was performed on CD8+ T cells from PBMCs. The receptors were sampled from a human donor with multiple sclerosis.

CDR3 loop: CASSSGSVINYGYTF. DNA of the CDR3: TGTGCCAGCAGTTCGGGCTCCGTGATTAACTATGGCTACACCTTC. The V call is TRBV12-3 or TRBV12-4, the J call TRBJ1-2, with D uncertain. The CDR3 consists of 15 residues. V was shortened by 4 bases and J by 1 base, with 13 bases between the two germline ends.

The rearrangement uses TRBV29-1 and TRBJ2-1; no firm D call. V lost 2 bases and J lost 5, with 1 base in between. CDR1 and CDR2 (germline): SQVTM, ANQGSEA. There are 10 residues in the CDR3. The CDR3 bases are TGCAGCGTTGAAAACAATGAGCAGTTCTTC. This sequence encodes CSVENNEQFF.

This sequence joins TRBV3-1 and TRBJ2-5; D unclear. The CDR3 is 14 residues long. Germline V lookup: CDR1 LGHDT, CDR2 YNNKEL (reference sequence). Deletions cut 0 bases from V and 4 bases from J, with 9 bases between. The DNA for the CDR3 is TGTGCCAGCAGCCAAGAGAGTGGGCGAGAGACCCAGTACTTC. Protein sequence: CASSQESGRETQYF.

This sequence joins TRBV11-2 and TRBJ2-1; D is undetermined. The CDR3 loop spans 15 amino acids. CDR1 and CDR2 from the germline V gene are SGHAT and FQNNGV. Between the trimmed V and J ends, which lost 1 base and 4 bases, there was a span of 11 bases. The CDR3 spells CASSLVWDPYNEQFF. CDR3 coding DNA: TGTGCCAGCAGCTTAGTATGGGATCCGTACAATGAGCAGTTCTTC.

Note on this clonotype: Germline and junction disagree at one end, which may indicate a read error. The gene calls are TRBV3-1 and TRBJ2-5, with D possibly TRBD2 on 6 matching bases. Germline CDR1 is LGHDT and CDR2 is YNNKEL (reference sequence). This CDR3 is built from 11 residues. CDR3 protein: CASSQDWDFHF. Here the CDR3 DNA reads TGTGCCAGCAGCCAAGATTGGGACTTTCACTTC.

The V call is TRBV7-9, the J call TRBJ2-7; TRBD2 is a possible D gene (5 bases). Germline lookup yields CDR1 SEHNR and CDR2 FQNEAQ (reference sequence). V was pared by 4 bases and J by 3 bases, with 13 bases between. The CDR3 consists of 14 residues. The CDR3 DNA is TGTGCCAGCAGCTCACCGGACGGGGACTACGAGCAGTACTTC. It yields the protein CASSSPDGDYEQYF.

The CDR3 here is CATGRGTDTGELFF. The CDR3 DNA reads as TGTGCCACTGGGCGGGGTACGGACACCGGGGAGCTGTTTTTT. The chain links TRBV19 to TRBJ2-2; tentative D call: TRBD2 (6 bases). V lost 10 bases and J lost 3, with 15 bases in between. CDR3 length: 14 amino acids. CDR1 and CDR2 from the germline V gene are LNHDA and SQIVND (reference sequence).

The chain links TRBV12-3 or TRBV12-4 to TRBJ1-3; D perhaps matches TRBD1 (5 bases). The CDR3 totals 13 residues. The germline V and J ends were trimmed by 5 bases and 4 bases, with 9 bases remaining between them. CDR3 protein: CASSTGPGNTIYF. Written as DNA, the CDR3 is TGTGCCAGCAGTACGGGACCGGGAAACACCATATATTTT.

The chain links TRBV2 to TRBJ1-6; D not resolved. This CDR3 is built from 16 residues. Trimming shortened V by 1 base and J by 0 bases, and 7 bases separated the two germline ends. Germline values: CDR1 SNHLY, CDR2 FYNNEI. In nucleotides, the CDR3 is TGTGCCAGCAGTGAAGATTCCGGCTCCTATAATTCACCCCTCCACTTT. Its protein is CASSEDSGSYNSPLHF. Together with reference TRBV2 and TRBJ1-6, the CDR3 gives the full variable domain: EPEVTQTPSHQVTQMGQEVILRCVPISNHLYFYWYRQILGQKVEFLVSFYNNEISEKSEIFDDQFSVERPDGSNFTLKIRSTKLEDSAMYFCASSEDSGSYNSPLHFGNGTRLTVT.

This chain connects TRBV18 to TRBJ2-2; weak D call: TRBD1 (5 bases). The CDR3 consists of 15 residues. From germline, CDR1 is KGHSH and CDR2 LQKENI. V dropped 2 bases and J dropped 8 bases, with 15 bases sitting between them. The CDR3, as DNA: TGTGCCAGCTCACCAACCGACAGCGTTGTGGGGGAGCTGTTTTTT. This translates into CASSPTDSVVGELFF.

The V call is TRBV27, the J call TRBJ1-1; no definite D call. Trimming pared 0 bases from V and 1 base from J, leaving 3 bases between. In germline, CDR1 is MNHEY, CDR2 SMNVEV (reference sequence). CDR3 length equals 13 residues. CDR3 DNA sequence: TGTGCCAGCAGTTTATCAAAGAACACTGAAGCTTTCTTT. Encoded protein: CASSLSKNTEAFF.

The V and J genes are TRBV2 and TRBJ2-5, with 8 bases matching TRBD2. The CDR3 runs 11 residues. The V gene's germline CDR1 is SNHLY and CDR2 FYNNEI. The trim removed 10 bases at V and 5 bases at J, leaving 3 bases unmatched. The CDR3 DNA is TGTGCCATCCCTAGCGGGGAGACCCAGTACTTC. Its translation: CAIPSGETQYF.

The chain has TRBV29-1 and TRBJ2-3; 10 bases map to TRBD1. The CDR3 consists of 13 residues. Trimming took 4 bases from V and 7 from J; bases not matched to a gene: 5. CDR1 and CDR2 from the germline V gene are SQVTM and ANQGSEA. The CDR3 sequence is CSVGQGADNTQYF. CDR3 DNA: TGCAGCGTTGGACAGGGGGCGGATAATACGCAGTATTTT.

This sequence joins TRBV7-9 and TRBJ1-2, with D unclear. The CDR3 extends over 10 amino acids. From germline, CDR1 is SEHNR and CDR2 FQNEAQ (reference sequence). V shed 5 bases and J shed 7 bases, with 5 bases lying between them. The CDR3 loop reads CASSPTGYTF. The CDR3 nucleotides are TGTGCCAGCAGCCCAACTGGCTACACCTTC.

The chain combines TRBV6-1 with TRBJ2-7, with TRBD1 as a possible D gene (5 bases). Germline V gene lookup returns CDR1 MNHNS and CDR2 SASEGT. CDR3 length: 15 residues. V lost 4 bases and J lost 7, with 20 bases in between. The CDR3 protein is CASSGHQGLLGEQYF. DNA of the CDR3: TGTGCCAGCAGTGGGCACCAGGGTCTCCTGGGAGAGCAGTACTTC.

This rearrangement joins TRBV9 to TRBJ1-1, with D possibly TRBD1 on 5 matching bases. The CDR3 consists of 15 residues. Germline V gene data show CDR1 as SGDLS and CDR2 as YYNGEE. V was trimmed by 3 bases and J by 3 bases, leaving 15 bases between them. DNA of the CDR3: TGTGCCAGCAGCGCCACAGGATACGCATACACTGAAGCTTTCTTT. It specifies CASSATGYAYTEAFF.

This clonotype was recorded only once. V and J are TRBV18 and TRBJ1-1, with 9 bases fitting TRBD1. This CDR3 is built from 14 residues. The germline V gene encodes CDR1 KGHSH and CDR2 LQKENI. V trimming: 1 base; J trimming: 6 bases; junction bases outside the gene matches: 3. The CDR3 region has the DNA TGTGCCAGCTCACCACAGGGACAGGGATCTGAAGCTTTCTTT. Amino acids: CASSPQGQGSEAFF.

The chain combines TRBV6-5 with TRBJ2-2; D perhaps matches TRBD2 (5 bases). The V and J ends lost 2 bases and 10 bases respectively, with 11 bases between them. Per germline, CDR1 MNHEY and CDR2 SVGAGI. The CDR3 has 13 residues. The CDR3 coding sequence is TGTGCCAGCAGTTACGGGAGTAACGCGGAGCTGTTTTTT. Its translation: CASSYGSNAELFF.

This clonotype was observed once. J is TRBJ2-3 and V is TRBV5-1; D might be TRBD1 or TRBD2, each matching 5 bases. Per germline, CDR1 SGHRS and CDR2 YFSETQ. V lost 4 bases to trimming and J lost 5 bases, with 14 bases between them. The CDR3 runs 14 residues. The CDR3 nucleotides are TGCGCCAGCAGCATCGGGACGCCTAGAGATACGCAGTATTTT. This encodes CASSIGTPRDTQYF.

V is TRBV2 and J is TRBJ2-5; tentatively, D is TRBD2 (6 bases). Germline values: CDR1 SNHLY, CDR2 FYNNEI. Trimming removed 8 bases at V and 3 bases at J, with 16 bases between. This CDR3 contains 14 residues. In DNA, the CDR3 is TGTGCCAGCTTCCCCGGCCAGCGGGAAGAGACCCAGTACTTC. Protein product: CASFPGQREETQYF.

The chain links TRBV6-2 or TRBV6-3 to TRBJ1-5; D is uncertain. Germline V gene lookup returns CDR1 MNHEY and CDR2 SVGEGT. V lost 2 bases to trimming and J lost 3 bases, with 8 bases between them. The CDR3 runs to 14 residues. The CDR3 protein is CASSYGGINQPQHF. Written as DNA, the CDR3 is TGTGCCAGCAGTTACGGAGGGATCAATCAGCCCCAGCATTTT.

V is TRBV30 and J is TRBJ2-7; maybe TRBD2 (7 bases). The V end was cut by 2 bases, the J end by 0 bases, with 17 bases between. Germline CDR1 and CDR2: GTSNPN and SVGIG (reference sequence). The CDR3 is made up of 16 amino acids. CDR3 bases: TGTGCCTGGAGTACTCTCGGGGGGCAGGGCTCCTACGAGCAGTACGTC. Residues: CAWSTLGGQGSYEQYV.

The V call is TRBV4-1, the J call TRBJ2-1, with D perhaps being TRBD1 or TRBD2 (6 bases each). This CDR3 is built from 18 residues. The ends were cut back, 1 base at V and 4 bases at J, with 20 bases in the middle. Germline V CDR1 and CDR2: MGHRA, YSYEKL. CDR3 in DNA: TGCGCCAGCAGCCAAGCTTCCCTCGGAACAGGGACTTACAATGAGCAGTTCTTC. This encodes CASSQASLGTGTYNEQFF.

The chain carries TRBV29-1 and TRBJ1-1; 7 nucleotides line up with TRBD1. The length of the CDR3 is 11 residues. V lost 7 bases and J lost 6; bases outside the gene matches: 5. The germline CDR1 and CDR2 sequences are SQVTM and ANQGSEA. This CDR3 reads CSGNRGSEAFF. The CDR3 DNA sequence: TGCAGCGGAAACAGGGGATCTGAAGCTTTCTTT.

CDR3 amino acids: CSARDKGLGYTEAFF. In DNA form, the CDR3 reads TGCAGTGCTAGAGACAAGGGGCTCGGATACACTGAAGCTTTCTTT. This chain links TRBV20-1 with TRBJ1-1, with D possibly being TRBD1 (5 bases). The germline CDR1 and CDR2 sequences are DFQATT and SNEGSKA (reference sequence). The ends were cut back, 0 bases at V and 3 bases at J, with 14 bases in the middle. The CDR3 covers 15 residues.

The J gene is TRBJ1-1, the V gene TRBV6-1; weak D call: TRBD1 (6 bases). Trimming cost V 6 bases and J 3 bases, with 11 bases left between them. The CDR3 runs 13 residues. CDR1 is MNHNS, CDR2 SASEGT, per germline. The CDR3 loop reads CASRKGVDTEAFF. Written as DNA, the CDR3 is TGTGCCAGCAGGAAGGGGGTAGACACTGAAGCTTTCTTT.

The count of this clonotype is one. The genes are TRBV7-2 and TRBJ2-7; D is undetermined. The CDR3 totals 13 residues. Germline CDR1 and CDR2: SGHTA and FQGNSA. Trimming removed 3 bases at V and 4 bases at J, with 10 bases between. CDR3 sequence: CASSFLDPYEQYF. CDR3 DNA sequence: TGTGCCAGCAGCTTCCTGGACCCATACGAGCAGTACTTC.

The J gene is TRBJ2-3, the V gene TRBV30, with D perhaps matching TRBD1 (6 bases). The CDR3 loop spans 15 amino acids. Germline V CDR1 and CDR2: GTSNPN, SVGIG (reference sequence). V was cut by 2 bases and J by 0 bases, with 12 bases left in between. The CDR3 spells CAWSPGAASTDTQYF. In nucleotides, the CDR3 is TGTGCCTGGAGTCCAGGGGCGGCTAGCACAGATACGCAGTATTTT.

This clonotype was counted a single time. J is TRBJ2-3 and V is TRBV5-1; D unclear. This CDR3 contains 13 residues. Germline CDR1 is SGHRS and CDR2 is YFSETQ. Trimming took off 4 bases at V and 2 bases at J, with 8 bases between the two ends. CDR3 bases: TGCGCCAGCAGCGAGACCTACACAGATACGCAGTATTTT. Translating gives CASSETYTDTQYF.

The chain uses TRBV7-9 and TRBJ2-1; possible D gene TRBD2, 7 bases. V lost 5 bases to trimming and J lost 7 bases, with 21 bases between them. The germline V gene has CDR1 SEHNR and CDR2 FQNEAQ (reference sequence). The CDR3 is 16 amino acids. In nucleotides, the CDR3 is TGTGCCAGCAGCCCACGGCGTGGGGGGGCCGTGAATGAGCAGTTCTTC. Its protein product is CASSPRRGGAVNEQFF.

The rearrangement links TRBV3-1 to TRBJ1-5, with D hard to call. The CDR3 runs 15 residues. The V end lost 2 bases, the J end lost 2 bases, and 10 bases lay between the germline ends. The germline CDR1 and CDR2 sequences are LGHDT and YNNKEL (reference sequence). CDR3 residues: CASSQNPLGNQPQHF. The CDR3 DNA is TGTGCCAGCAGCCAAAATCCCTTGGGCAATCAGCCCCAGCATTTT.